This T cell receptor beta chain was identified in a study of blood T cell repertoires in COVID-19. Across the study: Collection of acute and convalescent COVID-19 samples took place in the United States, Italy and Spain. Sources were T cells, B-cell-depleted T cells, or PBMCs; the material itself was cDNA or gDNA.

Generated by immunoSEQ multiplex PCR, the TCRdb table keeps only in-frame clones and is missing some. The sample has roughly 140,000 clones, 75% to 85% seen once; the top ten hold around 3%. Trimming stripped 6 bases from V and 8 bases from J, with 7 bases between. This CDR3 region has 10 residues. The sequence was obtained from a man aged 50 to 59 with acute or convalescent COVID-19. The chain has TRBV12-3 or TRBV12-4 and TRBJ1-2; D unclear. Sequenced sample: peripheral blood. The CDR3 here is CASRGSGYTF. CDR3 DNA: TGTGCCAGCAGGGGTAGCGGCTACACCTTC.